This entry lists 23 T cell receptor beta chains sequenced from one sample in a study of blood T cell repertoires in COVID-19. Method: immunoSEQ multiplex PCR; TCRdb's copy keeps in-frame clones and lacks some. The repertoire includes 97,000 or so clones, around nine tenths of them detected once, and about 5% sits in the top ten. The sequencing input was peripheral blood. Receptors originate from a middle-aged man with acute or convalescent COVID-19.

The chain has TRBV24-1 and TRBJ1-2, with TRBD1 matching 9 bases. CDR3 length: 16 residues. Germline V CDR1 and CDR2: KGHDR, SFDVKD. Trimming removed 4 bases from V and 2 bases from J; junction bases left unmatched: 7. In DNA form, the CDR3 reads TGTGCCACCAGTGAGGAAACAGGGGGCCTGAACTATGGCTACACCTTC. Translation: CATSEETGGLNYGYTF.

This chain connects TRBV23-1 to TRBJ2-1, with 10 bases identical to TRBD1. TRBV23-1 is filed as an ORF, its function uncertain. The CDR3 loop spans 15 amino acids. The J segment lost 8 bases and the V segment lost 6 bases, leaving 10 bases of the junction unmatched. The CDR3 region has the DNA TGCGCCAGCAGACAGCGGGACAGGGGAAAGGATGAGCAGTTCTTC. It is translated as CASRQRDRGKDEQFF.

This rearrangement joins TRBV11-3 to TRBJ2-7; possible D gene TRBD1, 5 bases. Germline CDR1 SGHNT, CDR2 YENEEA. V lost 3 bases and J lost 2, with 8 bases in between. The CDR3 is 13 residues long. CDR3 DNA sequence: TGTGCCAGCAGCTTGATCAGGGCCTACGAGCAGTACTTC. Translation gives CASSLIRAYEQYF.

The rearrangement uses TRBV5-5 and TRBJ1-1, with D maybe TRBD1 (6 bases). V was shortened by 0 bases and J by 5 bases, with 14 bases between the two germline ends. Per the germline V gene, CDR1 is SGHKS and CDR2 is YYEKEE (reference sequence). The CDR3 has 15 residues. The CDR3, as DNA: TGTGCCAGCAGCTTGGCCTTGGGGGCGAGTACTGAAGCTTTCTTT. Its translation: CASSLALGASTEAFF.

The V gene is TRBV6-4, the J gene TRBJ2-5, with D unresolved. This CDR3 is built from 13 residues. From germline, CDR1 is MRHNA and CDR2 SNTAGT. The V gene lost 2 bases and the J gene lost 5 bases, with 9 bases spanning the gap. As DNA, the CDR3 is TGTGCCAGCAGTGACAACCACGGGGAGACCCAGTACTTC. This encodes CASSDNHGETQYF.

The rearrangement joins TRBV30 to TRBJ2-1; 7 bases fit TRBD2. Per the germline V gene, CDR1 is GTSNPN and CDR2 is SVGIG (reference sequence). The junction had 7 bases not matched to a gene; V was cut back by 3 bases and J by 8 bases. This CDR3 spans 13 amino acids. This CDR3 is CAWRSGLVDEQFF. DNA of the CDR3: TGTGCCTGGAGATCCGGACTAGTCGATGAGCAGTTCTTC.

The chain joins TRBV6-5 to TRBJ1-1; D is ambiguous. The CDR3 is 11 residues long. Germline values: CDR1 MNHEY, CDR2 SVGAGI. V lost 2 bases and J lost 8, with 6 bases in between. The CDR3 DNA follows: TGTGCCAGCAGTTACGGCCGAGAAGCTTTCTTT. Protein: CASSYGREAFF.

The chain couples TRBV2 to TRBJ1-5; no reliable D call. Trimming left V 1 base short and J 9 bases short, with 13 bases between. The CDR3 extends over 14 amino acids. Per germline, CDR1 SNHLY and CDR2 FYNNEI. CDR3 region: CASSEGGGIWPQHF. CDR3 nucleotides: TGTGCCAGCAGTGAAGGTGGCGGAATTTGGCCCCAGCATTTT.

The chain combines TRBV7-9 with TRBJ2-3, with 7 bases lining up with TRBD2. CDR1 and CDR2 from the germline V gene are SEHNR and FQNEAQ (reference sequence). V dropped 1 base and J dropped 1; count of bases not matched to a gene: 11. The CDR3 has 18 residues. CDR3 sequence (DNA): TGTGCCAGCAGCTTAGACCTGGGGGGGTCAACTGGCACAGATACGCAGTATTTT. Translated: CASSLDLGGSTGTDTQYF.

The chain employs TRBV7-6 and TRBJ2-3, with 7 bases aligning to TRBD1. Germline CDR1 and CDR2: SGHVS and FNYEAQ. The J segment lost 2 bases and the V segment lost 0 bases, leaving 2 bases of the junction unmatched. The CDR3 has 15 amino acids. In DNA, the CDR3 is TGTGCCAGCAGCTTAGCGACAGGGACCACAGATACGCAGTATTTT. Encoded protein: CASSLATGTTDTQYF.

The CDR3 loop is CASRILAGGYNEQFF. The DNA for the CDR3 is TGTGCCAGTAGGATACTAGCGGGAGGATACAATGAGCAGTTCTTC. The chain is built from TRBV19 and TRBJ2-1; TRBD2 agrees at 12 bases. The CDR3 is made up of 15 amino acids. Germline V gene sequence: CDR1 LNHDA, CDR2 SQIVND (reference sequence). The junction had 4 bases not matched to a gene; V was cut back by 6 bases and J by 4 bases.

Here the CDR3 DNA reads TGTGCCAGCAGCGTAGGACGGGCAGGGGTCTATGGCTACACCTTC. It is translated as CASSVGRAGVYGYTF. The V gene is TRBV9, the J gene TRBJ1-2; perhaps TRBD1 as D (6 bases). Germline CDR1 SGDLS, CDR2 YYNGEE. V lost 0 bases and J 4 bases, leaving 13 bases between the germline ends. This CDR3 contains 15 residues.

V and J are TRBV14 and TRBJ1-6, with 8 bases aligning to TRBD1. CDR3 size: 14 residues. After removal of 8 bases from V and 9 bases from J, the junction contained 9 bases not matched to a gene. CDR1 is SGHDN and CDR2 is FVKESK in the germline V gene. The CDR3 reads CASAITGGSSPLHF. The DNA for the CDR3 is TGTGCCAGCGCAATTACAGGGGGAAGTTCACCCCTCCACTTT.

The V and J genes are TRBV6-2 or TRBV6-3 and TRBJ1-2; D is unclear. Germline values: CDR1 MNHEY, CDR2 SVGEGT. This CDR3 has 13 amino acids. V shed 3 bases and J shed 2 bases, with 7 bases lying between them. The CDR3 bases are TGTGCCAGCAGTTATAGGAGAAACTATGGCTACACCTTC. It specifies CASSYRRNYGYTF.

This chain links TRBV6-5 with TRBJ2-1; TRBD1 aligns across 10 bases. Germline CDR1 and CDR2: MNHEY and SVGAGI. This CDR3 spans 11 amino acids. Losses at the gene ends were 6 bases for V and 14 bases for J; bases not matched to a gene: 4. The DNA of the CDR3 is TGTGCCAGCAGCTCAGGGACAGGGGAGTTCTTC. Translated: CASSSGTGEFF.

The chain combines TRBV3-1 (or the pseudogene TRBV3-2) with TRBJ2-5; D gene unclear. The CDR3 totals 14 residues. Germline V CDR1 and CDR2: LGHDT, YNNKEL (reference sequence). The germline V and J ends were trimmed by 4 bases and 6 bases, with 15 bases remaining between them. This chain's CDR3 is CASSPVGDLKTQYF. The CDR3 DNA sequence: TGTGCCAGCAGCCCTGTTGGCGACTTGAAGACCCAGTACTTC.

The chain links TRBV19 to TRBJ1-1; 10 bases agree with TRBD1. CDR3 size: 17 residues. Germline V CDR1 and CDR2: LNHDA, SQIVND (reference sequence). V trimming: 3 bases; J trimming: 5 bases; junction bases outside the gene matches: 12. As DNA, the CDR3 is TGTGCCAGTAGTATTTCGCCTTCGACAGGGGGCCGAACTGAAGCTTTCTTT. It yields the protein CASSISPSTGGRTEAFF.

The J gene is TRBJ2-1, the V gene TRBV5-8; 8 positions match TRBD1. With 0 bases clipped from V and 4 bases from J, the junction kept 3 bases outside the gene matches. CDR1 is SGHTS and CDR2 is YDEGEE in the germline V gene. This CDR3 has 15 residues. The CDR3 reads CASSLGDRTYNEQFF. DNA of the CDR3: TGTGCCAGCAGCTTGGGGGACAGGACTTACAATGAGCAGTTCTTC.

The rearrangement links TRBV7-9 to TRBJ2-7; perhaps TRBD1 as D (6 bases). V shed 3 bases and J shed 6 bases, with 12 bases lying between them. This CDR3 region has 13 residues. Germline-derived CDR1 and CDR2 are SEHNR and FQNEAQ (reference sequence). The CDR3 DNA reads as TGTGCCAGCAGCTTGGTGGACAGCCCCGAGCAGTACTTC. Its translation: CASSLVDSPEQYF. The whole variable domain, filled in from reference TRBV7-9 and TRBJ2-7, reads DTGVSQNPRHKITKRGQNVTFRCDPISEHNRLYWYRQTLGQGPEFLTYFQNEAQLEKSRLLSDRFSAERPKGSFSTLEIQRTEQGDSAMYLCASSLVDSPEQYFGPGTRLTVT.

The J gene is TRBJ1-2, the V gene TRBV12-3 or TRBV12-4, with 7 nucleotides matching TRBD1. This CDR3 has 13 residues. The ends lost 7 bases at V and 6 bases at J; junction bases unmatched: 8. The CDR3 DNA sequence: TGTGCCAGCAATAGCAGGGGGGCGAATGGCTACACCTTC. The encoded protein is CASNSRGANGYTF.

This chain joins TRBV15 and TRBJ1-3; perhaps TRBD1 as D (6 bases). The V gene lost 5 bases and the J gene lost 1 base, with 12 bases spanning the gap. The CDR3 has 15 amino acids. The germline gives CDR1 LNHNV, CDR2 YYDKDF (reference sequence). The CDR3 DNA reads TGTGCCACCAGCGCGCTCAGGGGATCTGGAAACACCATATATTTT. Its translation: CATSALRGSGNTIYF.

This chain uses TRBV6-4 with TRBJ2-3, with 14 nucleotides matching TRBD2. The CDR3 has 19 residues. Per germline, CDR1 MRHNA and CDR2 SNTAGT. The V and J ends lost 0 bases and 1 base, in that order; junction bases with no gene match: 6. The chain's CDR3 is CASSDSPGLAGVGTDTQYF. CDR3 in DNA: TGTGCCAGCAGTGACTCCCCGGGACTAGCGGGAGTAGGCACAGATACGCAGTATTTT.

The rearrangement uses TRBV7-9 and TRBJ1-5, with D perhaps matching TRBD1 (5 bases). The germline V gene encodes CDR1 SEHNR and CDR2 FQNEAQ (reference sequence). The CDR3 runs 13 residues. V dropped 5 bases and J dropped 0 bases, with 5 bases sitting between them. The CDR3 DNA is TGTGCCAGCAGCGGACATAGCAATCAGCCCCAGCATTTT. Protein product: CASSGHSNQPQHF.